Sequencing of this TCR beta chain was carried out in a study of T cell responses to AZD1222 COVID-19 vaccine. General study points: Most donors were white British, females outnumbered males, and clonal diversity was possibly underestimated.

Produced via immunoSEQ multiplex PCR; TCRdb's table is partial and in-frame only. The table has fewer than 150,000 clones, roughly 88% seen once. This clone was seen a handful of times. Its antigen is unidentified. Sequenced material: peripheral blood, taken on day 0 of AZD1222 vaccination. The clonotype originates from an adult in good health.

This CDR3 reads CASSPDPGETQYF. Here the CDR3 DNA reads TGTGCCAGTAGTCCAGACCCGGGGGAGACCCAGTACTTC. The chain links TRBV19 to TRBJ2-5; tentatively, D is TRBD2 (5 bases). The CDR3 contains 13 residues. CDR1 is LNHDA, CDR2 SQIVND, per germline (reference sequence). V lost 5 bases to trimming and J lost 5 bases, with 12 bases between them.